Listed below are T cell receptor beta chains from one sample, sequenced in a study of blood T cell repertoires in COVID-19. The data were produced by immunoSEQ multiplex PCR, yet TCRdb's version contains in-frame clones alone and is incomplete. The data show about 62,000 clones, roughly 80% seen once. The sample consisted of peripheral blood. Receptors originate from a man aged 55 to 69 with acute or convalescent COVID-19. The CDR3 runs from the conserved cysteine through the conserved F or W. A D gene is named only where the DNA matches it firmly. Where a row states a size, it is once, few, many or the class of an expanded clone; other rows omit it.

d_call clone_size j_call v_call cdr3_nt cdr3_aa
TRBD2 . TRBJ2-1 TRBV6-5 TGTGCCAGCGGGGGACTAGGTTCCAGTGAGCAGTTCTTC CASGGLGSSEQFF
. few TRBJ1-2 TRBV19 TGTGCCAGTAGTATCCAGGCTGGAAACTATGGCTACACCTTC CASSIQAGNYGYTF
TRBD1 . TRBJ1-4 TRBV5-1 TGCGCCAGCAGCACCGGACAGGTGGAAAAACTGTTTTTT CASSTGQVEKLFF
. . TRBJ2-5 TRBV6-2/TRBV6-3 TGTGCCAGCAGTTACTCACGTACAGGTGGCTGGGAGACCCAGTACTTC CASSYSRTGGWETQYF
. . TRBJ2-7 TRBV2 TGTGCCAGCAGTGGGGGACTGGAGTACTTC CASSGGLEYF
. few TRBJ2-1 TRBV24-1 TGTGCCACCAGTGCCCCAGGAGCGGCTTCCTACAATGAGCAGTTCTTC CATSAPGAASYNEQFF
. . TRBJ1-1 TRBV19 TGTGCCAGTAGTAGAACAGGACCCGGTGGGAACACTGAAGCTTTCTTT CASSRTGPGGNTEAFF
TRBD1 . TRBJ1-1 TRBV19 TGTGCCAGTACCTGGACAGGGGGCAATGCTTTCTTT CASTWTGGNAFF
. . TRBJ1-1 TRBV4-3 TGCGCCAGCAGCCAAGATACGGGCAGGGGAGCTTTCTTT CASSQDTGRGAFF
. . TRBJ2-1 TRBV6-5 TGTGCCAGCAGACGGGACTACAATGAGCAGTTCTTC CASRRDYNEQFF
TRBD2 many TRBJ2-7 TRBV4-2 TGTGCCAGCAGCCAAGAACGAACTAGCGGGATATACGAGCAGTACTTC CASSQERTSGIYEQYF
. . TRBJ2-7 TRBV6-5 TGTGCCAGCGAGCGAGCTCTCTACGAGCAGTACTTC CASERALYEQYF
TRBD2 . TRBJ2-1 TRBV28 TGTGCCAGCAGTTTCCCTAGCGGGAGCTCCTACAATGAGCAGTTCTTC CASSFPSGSSYNEQFF
TRBD1 few TRBJ1-1 TRBV28 TGTGCCAGCAGTCCGACAGGGGGCCGGGGAGAAGCTTTCTTT CASSPTGGRGEAFF
. . TRBJ2-6 TRBV5-6 TGTGCCAGCAGCTTGGTCGTGAGCTCTGGGGCCAACGTCCTGACTTTC CASSLVVSSGANVLTF
TRBD1 . TRBJ1-1 TRBV9 TGTGCCAGCAGCGTAGGGGACAGGGTAAACCGGAACACTGAAGCTTTCTTT CASSVGDRVNRNTEAFF
TRBD2 few TRBJ2-7 TRBV7-2 TGTGCCAGCAGGGTCGGACTAGCGGGACCCTACGAGCAGTACTTC CASRVGLAGPYEQYF
. . TRBJ2-7 TRBV25-1 TGTGCCAGCAGTGAAACCGGACTCCGGGGGAAATACGAGCAGTACTTC CASSETGLRGKYEQYF
TRBD1 . TRBJ2-7 TRBV6-5 TGTGCCAGCAGTTACTTCCGGGACAGGGTCCACGAGCAGTACTTC CASSYFRDRVHEQYF
. . TRBJ1-3 TRBV9 TGTGCCAGCAGCGTAGTTACCGGCTCTGGAAACACCATATATTTT CASSVVTGSGNTIYF
. . TRBJ1-3 TRBV19 TGTGCCAGTAGCGAACTAAACACCATATATTTT CASSELNTIYF
TRBD2 . TRBJ2-7 TRBV6-5 TGTGCCAGCAGCAGCGTAGCGGGGGGGCGAGAGCAGTACTTC CASSSVAGGREQYF
TRBD2 few TRBJ2-2 TRBV4-1 TGCGCCAGCAGCATTTCTAGCGGGAGGGCCGGGGAGCTGTTTTTT CASSISSGRAGELFF
TRBD1 once TRBJ2-7 TRBV7-8 TGTGCCAGCAGTTTCCGGACAGGCGCATTTTACGAGCAGTACTTC CASSFRTGAFYEQYF
. few TRBJ2-1 TRBV13 TGTGCCAGCAGCCCCTTATCTAGCAGACACTACAATGAGCAGTTCTTC CASSPLSSRHYNEQFF
TRBD1 . TRBJ1-2 TRBV28 TGTGCCAGCACTCCGCAACAGGGACAGGGGTATGGCTACACCTTC CASTPQQGQGYGYTF
. . TRBJ2-7 TRBV27 TGTGCCAGCAGTTTCAGGGGGGTTCCCTACGAGCAGTACTTC CASSFRGVPYEQYF
. . TRBJ2-6 TRBV9 TGTGCCAGCAGCGTAGAGCTTAGTTCTGGGGCCAACGTCCTGACTTTC CASSVELSSGANVLTF
TRBD1 . TRBJ2-7 TRBV5-6 TGTGCCAGCAGCAAGAGACAGGGAATTATCTACGAGCAGTACTTC CASSKRQGIIYEQYF
. . TRBJ1-1 TRBV7-9 TGTGCCAGCAGTCCGGTCGTAAACACTGAAGCTTTCTTT CASSPVVNTEAFF
. . TRBJ2-4 TRBV10-1 TGCGCCAGCAGTGAGTCGTTTGGCCCCCGGGTCAAAAACATTCAGTACTTC CASSESFGPRVKNIQYF
TRBD1 . TRBJ2-5 TRBV24-1 TGTGCCACCAGTGGACAGGGCATCCAAGAGACCCAGTACTTC CATSGQGIQETQYF
. . TRBJ1-3 TRBV5-1 TGCGCCAGCAGCCGTAATGGAAACACCATATATTTT CASSRNGNTIYF
. . TRBJ2-7 TRBV10-3 TGTGCCATCAGAGCGGACAGCGGGGTTAACGAGCAGTACTTC CAIRADSGVNEQYF
TRBD2 . TRBJ2-7 TRBV27 TGTGCCAGTGAACCCGGACTAGCGGAGATTAGGTACGAGCAGTACTTC CASEPGLAEIRYEQYF
. few TRBJ2-7 TRBV5-5 TGTGCCAGCAGCTTATCTTGGGACATTAATACCTACGAGCAGTACTTC CASSLSWDINTYEQYF
. . TRBJ2-7 TRBV9 TGTGCCAGCAGCGTAGTAGGGGCCCACGAGCAGTACTTC CASSVVGAHEQYF